One and the same sample provided the 22 T cell receptor beta chains below, sequenced in a study of blood T cell repertoires in COVID-19. Here immunoSEQ multiplex PCR was the method, and the copy in TCRdb shows in-frame clones only, minus some. The sample lists 250,000 to 300,000 clones; 88% were seen once. Material: peripheral blood. The receptors come from a woman in her twenties or thirties who had recovered from COVID-19.

The V call is TRBV6-1, the J call TRBJ1-2, with D perhaps matching TRBD1 (5 bases). Deletions cut 1 base from V and 0 bases from J, with 9 bases between. This CDR3 contains 15 residues. Germline CDR1 and CDR2: MNHNS and SASEGT. The CDR3 region is CASSEVQGTNYGYTF. The CDR3 DNA reads TGTGCCAGCAGTGAAGTTCAGGGAACTAACTATGGCTACACCTTC.

This chain joins TRBV2 and TRBJ1-2, with D hard to call. The CDR3 is 15 residues long. The V gene lost 5 bases and the J gene lost 5 bases, with 18 bases spanning the gap. Germline CDR1 SNHLY, CDR2 FYNNEI. CDR3 sequence reads: CASSRPGEGLYGYTF. DNA of the CDR3: TGTGCCAGCAGTCGCCCCGGGGAGGGCCTATATGGCTACACCTTC.

This clone appeared a few times. V and J are TRBV6-2 or TRBV6-3 and TRBJ1-2; a possible D gene is TRBD1 (5 bases). The V end was cut by 5 bases, the J end by 4 bases, with 20 bases between. The CDR3 extends over 16 amino acids. Germline assignment: CDR1 MNHEY and CDR2 SVGEGT. The CDR3 DNA follows: TGTGCCAGCAGTCCCCGAAGCCTTTTGGACATCTATGGCTACACCTTC. Protein: CASSPRSLLDIYGYTF.

This chain links TRBV30 with TRBJ1-5; D unclear. The CDR3 spans 13 residues. Trimming shortened V by 3 bases and J by 4 bases, and 10 bases separated the two germline ends. Germline V gene lookup returns CDR1 GTSNPN and CDR2 SVGIG (reference sequence). The CDR3 region has the DNA TGTGCCTGGAGCGAGGGTGGGAATCAGCCCCAGCATTTT. Its translation is CAWSEGGNQPQHF.

The chain recombines TRBV18 with TRBJ2-5; D unresolved. This CDR3 spans 14 amino acids. In germline, CDR1 is KGHSH, CDR2 LQKENI. Trimming stripped 0 bases from V and 4 bases from J, with 9 bases between. In DNA form, the CDR3 reads TGTGCCAGCTCACCACCCTCTGGCAGAGAGACCCAGTACTTC. Translation: CASSPPSGRETQYF.

This rearrangement joins TRBV19 to TRBJ1-1; 8 bases fit TRBD1. The germline CDR1 and CDR2 sequences are LNHDA and SQIVND (reference sequence). With V trimmed by 8 bases and J by 0 bases, 2 bases remained unmatched. The CDR3 contains 13 residues. CDR3 coding DNA: TGTGCCAGTTCGGACAGGGTGAACACTGAAGCTTTCTTT. Translating it yields CASSDRVNTEAFF.

The chain recombines TRBV2 with TRBJ2-1; 9 bases line up with TRBD2. J was trimmed by 7 bases and V by 4 bases; bases with no gene match: 8. The CDR3 consists of 15 residues. Germline CDR1 is SNHLY and CDR2 is FYNNEI. CDR3: CASSAASGVLNEQFF. The CDR3 region has the DNA TGTGCCAGCAGTGCGGCTAGCGGGGTCCTTAATGAGCAGTTCTTC.

V gene TRBV6-1 combines with J gene TRBJ2-2, with TRBD2 as a possible D gene (5 bases). From germline, CDR1 is MNHNS and CDR2 SASEGT. The length of the CDR3 is 16 residues. V was pared by 2 bases and J by 0 bases, with 10 bases between. CDR3 loop: CASSELATPNTGELFF. Written as DNA, the CDR3 is TGTGCCAGCAGTGAATTAGCGACCCCGAACACCGGGGAGCTGTTTTTT.

The chain uses TRBV18 and TRBJ2-2, with D perhaps TRBD2 (6 bases). Germline CDR1 reads KGHSH; CDR2 reads LQKENI. Trimming pared 2 bases from V and 5 bases from J, leaving 12 bases between. The length of the CDR3 is 15 residues. Here the CDR3 reads CASSPRLGNTGELFF. The CDR3 DNA follows: TGTGCCAGCTCACCAAGACTAGGAAATACCGGGGAGCTGTTTTTT.

This chain uses TRBV6-1 with TRBJ1-2; 8 bases map to TRBD1. The CDR3 totals 15 residues. The V and J ends lost 1 base and 6 bases, in that order; junction bases with no gene match: 7. Germline CDR1 is MNHNS and CDR2 is SASEGT. The CDR3 here is CASSEVARGHDGYTF. In DNA, the CDR3 is TGTGCCAGCAGTGAAGTCGCCAGGGGGCACGATGGCTACACCTTC.

The chain has TRBV2 and TRBJ1-4, with D unresolved. The germline CDR1 and CDR2 sequences are SNHLY and FYNNEI. Trimming left V 4 bases short and J 7 bases short, with 10 bases between. The CDR3 runs 13 residues. The CDR3 nucleotides are TGTGCCAGCAGTGTAAGCCTGAGTGAAAAACTGTTTTTT. Encoded protein: CASSVSLSEKLFF.

This sequence joins TRBV4-2 and TRBJ1-2, with D possibly matching TRBD1 (5 bases). The germline V gene encodes CDR1 LGHNA and CDR2 YNFKEQ. This CDR3 spans 14 amino acids. The V end was cut by 0 bases, the J end by 8 bases, with 13 bases between. The CDR3 is CASSQDVGVRGYTF. CDR3 in DNA: TGTGCCAGCAGCCAAGACGTAGGGGTCCGGGGCTACACCTTC.

The chain couples TRBV5-6 to TRBJ2-5, with 14 bases aligning to TRBD2. The CDR3 is 18 residues long. The V gene end was trimmed by 4 bases and the J gene end by 0 bases; junction bases not matched to a gene: 8. The germline V gene encodes CDR1 SGHDT and CDR2 YYEEEE. This CDR3 reads CASSDGTSGGPNQETQYF. CDR3 sequence (DNA): TGTGCCAGCAGCGATGGGACTAGCGGGGGCCCTAACCAAGAGACCCAGTACTTC. The full variable domain, with the rest looked up from reference TRBV5-6 and TRBJ2-5, is DAGVTQSPTHLIKTRGQQVTLRCSPKSGHDTVSWYQQALGQGPQFIFQYYEEEERQRGNFPDRFSGHQFPNYSSELNVNALLLGDSALYLCASSDGTSGGPNQETQYFGPGTRLLVL.

The rearrangement joins TRBV9 to TRBJ2-2; 8 bases align to TRBD1. The V and J ends lost 0 bases and 7 bases, in that order; junction bases with no gene match: 8. The CDR3 sequence is 16 residues long. CDR1 is SGDLS, CDR2 YYNGEE, per germline. This CDR3 is CASSVGIQGAGGELFF. The CDR3 DNA sequence: TGTGCCAGCAGCGTAGGAATCCAGGGGGCGGGCGGGGAGCTGTTTTTT.

The chain links TRBV14 to TRBJ2-1; 8 nucleotides match TRBD1. CDR3 length: 15 residues. With 4 bases clipped from V and 9 bases from J, the junction kept 11 bases outside the gene matches. Germline lookup yields CDR1 SGHDN and CDR2 FVKESK. The CDR3 bases are TGTGCCAGCAGCCTGATGACAGGGGTCTTACGTGAGCAGTTCTTC. Its protein is CASSLMTGVLREQFF.

The gene calls are TRBV7-9 and TRBJ2-5, with 8 bases matching TRBD1. V was pared by 5 bases and J by 5 bases, with 10 bases of the junction left unmatched. The germline gives CDR1 SEHNR, CDR2 FQNEAQ (reference sequence). The CDR3 is 15 residues long. The CDR3 sequence is CASSPATGEWETQYF. CDR3 nucleotide sequence: TGTGCCAGCAGCCCCGCGACAGGGGAGTGGGAGACCCAGTACTTC.

The rearrangement joins TRBV7-9 to TRBJ2-3; D is perhaps TRBD1 (5 bases). The ends were cut back, 1 base at V and 2 bases at J, with 7 bases in the middle. This CDR3 spans 14 amino acids. Germline CDR1 SEHNR, CDR2 FQNEAQ (reference sequence). The CDR3 DNA is TGTGCCAGCAGCTTAGGGGGCTACACAGATACGCAGTATTTT. Protein: CASSLGGYTDTQYF.

This CDR3 is CASTLGQTYEQYF. The CDR3 bases are TGTGCCAGCACCTTGGGACAGACCTACGAGCAGTACTTC. J is TRBJ2-7 and V is TRBV2; 7 bases agree with TRBD1. Trimming removed 7 bases from V and 2 bases from J; junction bases left unmatched: 5. The V gene's germline CDR1 is SNHLY and CDR2 FYNNEI. This CDR3 has 13 amino acids.

J is TRBJ1-6 and V is TRBV9, with unresolved D. CDR1 is SGDLS, CDR2 YYNGEE, per germline. The ends were cut back, 0 bases at V and 6 bases at J, with 7 bases in the middle. The CDR3 has 14 amino acids. CDR3 sequence (DNA): TGTGCCAGCAGCGTAGTCGGGGTTAATTCACCCCTCCACTTT. Translated: CASSVVGVNSPLHF.

The V gene is TRBV15, the J gene TRBJ2-1, with TRBD1 matching 8 bases. Trimming cost V 3 bases and J 4 bases; bases outside gene matches: 8. Germline V gives CDR1 LNHNV, CDR2 YYDKDF (reference sequence). CDR3 length equals 16 residues. The CDR3 here is CATSSRGQAGYNEQFF. The CDR3 nucleotides read TGTGCCACCAGCAGCCGGGGACAGGCGGGATACAATGAGCAGTTCTTC.

Only a few counts were recorded for this clone. V and J are TRBV28 and TRBJ1-6; D not certain. Germline CDR1 MDHEN, CDR2 SYDVKM. The V gene lost 7 bases and the J gene lost 7 bases, with 17 bases spanning the gap. The CDR3 length is 15 residues. Here the CDR3 DNA reads TGTGCCAGCATCACAACGGCGGGCGGAAATTCACCCCTCCACTTT. Translated: CASITTAGGNSPLHF.

The chain combines TRBV29-1 with TRBJ1-5, with 8 bases aligning to TRBD1. The CDR3 is 12 residues long. Germline trimming cut 4 bases from V and 8 bases from J; bases unmatched to any gene: 4. Germline V gives CDR1 SQVTM, CDR2 ANQGSEA. The CDR3 DNA sequence: TGCAGCGTTGGACAGGGGTGGGAGCCCCAGCATTTT. Amino acids: CSVGQGWEPQHF.